The sequence of this T cell receptor beta chain was determined in a study of PD-1 blockade in classical Hodgkin lymphoma. With 2 bases clipped from V and 2 bases from J, the junction kept 5 bases outside the gene matches. This CDR3 contains 16 residues. The V gene's germline CDR1 is SGHAT and CDR2 FQDESV (reference sequence). Time point denoted: cycle 4 day 1 (C4D1), after five to seven weeks of nivolumab. Relapses following autologous stem cell transplantation were seen in all patients, with brentuximab vedotin exposure varying. The protocol was immunoSEQ multiplex PCR, while the TCRdb copy is restricted to in-frame clones and leaves out a portion. Found here are 40,000 to 45,000 clones, approximately 71% of them singletons; the top ten hold approximately 2.6%.

The rearrangement links TRBV11-1 to TRBJ2-3; 9 bases line up with TRBD2. Sample: peripheral blood mononuclear cells (PBMCs), taken before the fourth cycle of nivolumab. The clonotype was recovered from a human donor with classical Hodgkin lymphoma. The CDR3 region is CASSLLSGGSTDTQYF. Here the CDR3 DNA reads TGTGCCAGCAGCTTACTAAGCGGGGGGTCCACAGATACGCAGTATTTT.